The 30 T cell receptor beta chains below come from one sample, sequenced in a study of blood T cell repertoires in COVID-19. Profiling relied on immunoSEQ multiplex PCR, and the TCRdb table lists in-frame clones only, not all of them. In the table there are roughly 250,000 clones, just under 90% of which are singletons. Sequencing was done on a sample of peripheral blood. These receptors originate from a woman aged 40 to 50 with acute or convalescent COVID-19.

The CDR3 coding sequence is TGTGCCACCAGCAGAGATCGGGGGGCGAGAAATGAGCAGTTCTTC. It yields the protein CATSRDRGARNEQFF. The chain combines TRBV15 with TRBJ2-1; TRBD2 is a possible D gene (7 bases). Germline CDR1 and CDR2: LNHNV and YYDKDF (reference sequence). The V gene lost 0 bases and the J gene lost 7 bases, with 13 bases spanning the gap. CDR3 size: 15 residues.

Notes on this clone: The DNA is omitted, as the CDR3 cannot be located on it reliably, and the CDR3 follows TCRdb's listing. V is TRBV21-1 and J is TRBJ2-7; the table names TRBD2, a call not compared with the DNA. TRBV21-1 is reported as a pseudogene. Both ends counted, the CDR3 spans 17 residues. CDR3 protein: CASRTVGSGAYLYEQYV.

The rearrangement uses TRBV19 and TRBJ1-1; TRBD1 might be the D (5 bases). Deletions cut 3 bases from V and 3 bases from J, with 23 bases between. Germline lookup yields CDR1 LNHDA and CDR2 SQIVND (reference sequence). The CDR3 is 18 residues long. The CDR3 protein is CASSIDRTRSAWDTEAFF. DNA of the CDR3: TGTGCCAGTAGTATCGATCGGACACGGAGTGCCTGGGACACTGAAGCTTTCTTT. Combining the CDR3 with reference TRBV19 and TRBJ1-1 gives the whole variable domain DGGITQSPKYLFRKEGQNVTLSCEQNLNHDAMYWYRQDPGQGLRLIYYSQIVNDFQKGDIAEGYSVSREKKESFPLTVTSAQKNPTAFYLCASSIDRTRSAWDTEAFFGQGTRLTVV.

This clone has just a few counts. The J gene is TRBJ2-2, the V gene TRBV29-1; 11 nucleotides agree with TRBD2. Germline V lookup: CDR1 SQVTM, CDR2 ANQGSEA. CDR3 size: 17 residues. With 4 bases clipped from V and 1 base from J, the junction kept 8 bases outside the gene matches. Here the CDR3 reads CSVGLSSGGWNTGELFF. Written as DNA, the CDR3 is TGCAGCGTTGGTTTGTCTAGCGGGGGGTGGAACACCGGGGAGCTGTTTTTT.

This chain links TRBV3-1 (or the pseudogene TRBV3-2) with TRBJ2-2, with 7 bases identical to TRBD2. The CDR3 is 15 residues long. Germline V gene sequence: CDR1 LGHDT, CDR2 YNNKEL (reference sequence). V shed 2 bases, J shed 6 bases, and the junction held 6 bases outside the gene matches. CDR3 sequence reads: CASSQSWGGAGELFF. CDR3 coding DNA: TGTGCCAGCAGCCAAAGTTGGGGAGGGGCCGGGGAGCTGTTTTTT.

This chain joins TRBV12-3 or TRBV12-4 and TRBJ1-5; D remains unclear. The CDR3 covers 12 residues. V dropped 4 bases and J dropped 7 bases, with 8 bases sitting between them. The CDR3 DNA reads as TGTGCCAGCAGTTATGGCGGACAGCCCCAGCATTTT. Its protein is CASSYGGQPQHF.

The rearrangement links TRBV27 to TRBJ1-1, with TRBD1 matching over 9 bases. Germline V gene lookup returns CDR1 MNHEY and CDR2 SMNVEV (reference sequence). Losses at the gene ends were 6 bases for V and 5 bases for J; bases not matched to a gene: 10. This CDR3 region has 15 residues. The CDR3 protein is CASRAGTGLVTEAFF. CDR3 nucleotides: TGTGCCAGCAGGGCGGGGACAGGGCTGGTGACTGAAGCTTTCTTT.

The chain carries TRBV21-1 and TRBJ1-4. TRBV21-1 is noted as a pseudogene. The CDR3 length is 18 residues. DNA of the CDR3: TGTGCCAGCAGCAGCTGGGGTCCGACGGGGGGTTTACATGAAAAACTGTTTTTT. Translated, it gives CASSSWGPTGGLHEKLFF.

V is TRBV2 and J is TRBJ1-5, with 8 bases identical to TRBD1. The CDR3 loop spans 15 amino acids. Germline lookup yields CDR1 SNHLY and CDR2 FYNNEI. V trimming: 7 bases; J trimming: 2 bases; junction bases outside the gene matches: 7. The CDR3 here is CASTGGAGGNQPQHF. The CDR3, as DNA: TGTGCCAGCACAGGGGGCGCCGGGGGCAATCAGCCCCAGCATTTT.

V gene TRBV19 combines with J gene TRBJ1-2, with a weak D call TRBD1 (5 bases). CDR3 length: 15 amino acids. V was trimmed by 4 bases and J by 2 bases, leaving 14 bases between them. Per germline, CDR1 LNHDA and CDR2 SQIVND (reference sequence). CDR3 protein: CASSTARASNYGYTF. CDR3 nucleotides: TGTGCCAGTAGTACCGCCAGGGCGTCCAACTATGGCTACACCTTC.

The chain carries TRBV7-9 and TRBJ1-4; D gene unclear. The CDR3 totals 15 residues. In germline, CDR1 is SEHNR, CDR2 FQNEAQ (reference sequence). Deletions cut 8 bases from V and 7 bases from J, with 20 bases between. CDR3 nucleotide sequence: TGTGCCAGCCGACTACTAAGGGTACTAAGTGAAAAACTGTTTTTT. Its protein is CASRLLRVLSEKLFF.

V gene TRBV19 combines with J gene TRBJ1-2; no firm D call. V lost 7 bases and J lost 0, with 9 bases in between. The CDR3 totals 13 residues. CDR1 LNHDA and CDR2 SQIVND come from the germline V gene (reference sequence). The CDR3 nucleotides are TGTGCCAGTACCTCTAAAGCTAACTATGGCTACACCTTC. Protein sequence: CASTSKANYGYTF.

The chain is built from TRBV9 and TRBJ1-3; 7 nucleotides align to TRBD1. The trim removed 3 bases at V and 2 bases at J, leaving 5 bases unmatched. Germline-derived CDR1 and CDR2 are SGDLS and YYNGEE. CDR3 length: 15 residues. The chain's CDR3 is CASSANRGTGNTIYF. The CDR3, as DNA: TGTGCCAGCAGCGCAAACAGGGGTACTGGAAACACCATATATTTT.

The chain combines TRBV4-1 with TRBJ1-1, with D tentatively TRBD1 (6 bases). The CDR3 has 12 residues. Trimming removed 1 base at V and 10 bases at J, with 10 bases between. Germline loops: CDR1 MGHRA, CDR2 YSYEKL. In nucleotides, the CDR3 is TGCGCCAGCAGCCAAGGAACCAGGGGAGCTTTCTTT. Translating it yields CASSQGTRGAFF.

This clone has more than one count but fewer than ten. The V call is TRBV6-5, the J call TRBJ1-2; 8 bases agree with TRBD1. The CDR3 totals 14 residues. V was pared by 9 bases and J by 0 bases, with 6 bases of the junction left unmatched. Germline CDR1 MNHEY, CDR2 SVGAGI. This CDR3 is CASKDRAPNYGYTF. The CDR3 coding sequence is TGTGCCAGTAAGGACAGGGCACCTAACTATGGCTACACCTTC.

The CDR3 sequence is CASSLRTSGQETQYF. As DNA, the CDR3 is TGTGCCAGCAGCTTGCGGACTAGCGGCCAAGAGACCCAGTACTTC. V is TRBV5-4 and J is TRBJ2-5, with 10 bases matching TRBD2. Unmatched junction bases numbered 1, after V lost 1 base and J lost 1 base. Germline assignment: CDR1 SGHNT and CDR2 YYREEE (reference sequence). This CDR3 spans 15 amino acids.

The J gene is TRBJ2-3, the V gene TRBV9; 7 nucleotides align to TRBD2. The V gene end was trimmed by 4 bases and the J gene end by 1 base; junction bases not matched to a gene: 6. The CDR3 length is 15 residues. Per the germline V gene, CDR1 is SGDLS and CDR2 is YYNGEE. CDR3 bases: TGTGCCAGCAGCCCTCGCGCGGGGGGCACAGATACGCAGTATTTT. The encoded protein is CASSPRAGGTDTQYF.

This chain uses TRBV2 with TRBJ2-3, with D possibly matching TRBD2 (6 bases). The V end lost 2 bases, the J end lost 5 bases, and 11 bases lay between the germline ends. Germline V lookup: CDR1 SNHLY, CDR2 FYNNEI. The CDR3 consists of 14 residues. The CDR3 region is CASSEILAVDTQYF. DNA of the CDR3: TGTGCCAGCAGTGAAATATTAGCGGTAGATACGCAGTATTTT.

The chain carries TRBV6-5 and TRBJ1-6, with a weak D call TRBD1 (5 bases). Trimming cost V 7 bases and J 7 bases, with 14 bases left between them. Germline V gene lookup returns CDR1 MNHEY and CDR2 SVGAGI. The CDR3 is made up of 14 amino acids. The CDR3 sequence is CASKVRTTNSPLHF. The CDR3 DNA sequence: TGTGCCAGCAAAGTAAGGACAACGAATTCACCCCTCCACTTT.

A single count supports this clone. The CDR3 DNA reads TGTGCCAGCGCCACAGGGGGCCTGGGTGAAAAACTGTTTTTT. It specifies CASATGGLGEKLFF. The chain couples TRBV19 to TRBJ1-4; TRBD1 matches 9 bases. The trim removed 9 bases at V and 7 bases at J, leaving 9 bases unmatched. Germline CDR1 and CDR2: LNHDA and SQIVND (reference sequence). The CDR3 runs to 14 residues.

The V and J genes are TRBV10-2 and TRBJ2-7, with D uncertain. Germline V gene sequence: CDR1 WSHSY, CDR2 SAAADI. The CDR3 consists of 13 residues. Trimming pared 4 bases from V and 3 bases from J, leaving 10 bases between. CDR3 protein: CASSGLRNYEQYV. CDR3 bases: TGCGCCAGCAGTGGTCTGCGAAACTACGAGCAGTACGTC.

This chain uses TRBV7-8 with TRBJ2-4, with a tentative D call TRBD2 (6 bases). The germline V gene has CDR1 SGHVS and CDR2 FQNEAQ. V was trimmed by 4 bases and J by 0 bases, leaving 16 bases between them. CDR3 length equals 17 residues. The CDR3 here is CASSSGAGSLAKNIQYF. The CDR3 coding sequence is TGTGCCAGCAGCTCTGGGGCGGGGTCCCTAGCCAAAAACATTCAGTACTTC.

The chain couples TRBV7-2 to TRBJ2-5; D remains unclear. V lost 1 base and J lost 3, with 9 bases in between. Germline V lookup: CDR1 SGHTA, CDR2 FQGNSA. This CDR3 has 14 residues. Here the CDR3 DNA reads TGTGCCAGCAGCTTAGTGTTCCCAGAAGAGACCCAGTACTTC. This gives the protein CASSLVFPEETQYF.

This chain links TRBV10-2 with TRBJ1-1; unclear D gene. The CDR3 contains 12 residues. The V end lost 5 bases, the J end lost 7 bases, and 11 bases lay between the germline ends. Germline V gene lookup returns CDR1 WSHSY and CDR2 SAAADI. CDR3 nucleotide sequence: TGCGCCAGCAGTAGGACCGGGATTGAAGCTTTCTTT. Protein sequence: CASSRTGIEAFF.

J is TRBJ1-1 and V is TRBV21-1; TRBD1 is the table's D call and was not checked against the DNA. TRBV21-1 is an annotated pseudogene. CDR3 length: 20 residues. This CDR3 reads CASSKAGPTNCPKLNTEAFF. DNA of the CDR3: TGTGCCAGCAGCAAAGCGGGGCCCACAAACTGCCCAAAACTGAACACTGAAGCTTTCTTT.

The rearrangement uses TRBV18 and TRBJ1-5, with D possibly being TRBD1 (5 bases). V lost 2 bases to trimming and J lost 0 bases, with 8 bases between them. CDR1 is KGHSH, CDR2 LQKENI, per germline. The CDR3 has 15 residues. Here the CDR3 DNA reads TGTGCCAGCTCACCAGGGGGGTATAGCAATCAGCCCCAGCATTTT. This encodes CASSPGGYSNQPQHF.

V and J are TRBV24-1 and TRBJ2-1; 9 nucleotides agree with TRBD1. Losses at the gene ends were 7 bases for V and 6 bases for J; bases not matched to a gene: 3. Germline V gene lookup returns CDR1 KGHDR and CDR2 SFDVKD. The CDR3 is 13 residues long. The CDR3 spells CATRGQGLNEQFF. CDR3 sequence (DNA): TGTGCCACCAGAGGACAGGGGCTCAATGAGCAGTTCTTC.

In DNA form, the CDR3 reads TGTGCCAGCAGTGAAGGGACAGGATCAGAAAAACTGTTTTTT. Its translation: CASSEGTGSEKLFF. The chain carries TRBV6-1 and TRBJ1-4; TRBD1 matches 7 bases. Trimming took 1 base from V and 8 from J; bases not matched to a gene: 4. This CDR3 contains 14 residues. Germline V gives CDR1 MNHNS, CDR2 SASEGT.

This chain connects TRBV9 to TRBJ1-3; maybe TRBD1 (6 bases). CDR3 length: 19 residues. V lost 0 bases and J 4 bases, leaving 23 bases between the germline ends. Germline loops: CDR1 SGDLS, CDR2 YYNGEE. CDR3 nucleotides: TGTGCCAGCAGCGTAGAGGATAGGGGACATGGGCTCGCCGGAAACACCATATATTTT. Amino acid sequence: CASSVEDRGHGLAGNTIYF.

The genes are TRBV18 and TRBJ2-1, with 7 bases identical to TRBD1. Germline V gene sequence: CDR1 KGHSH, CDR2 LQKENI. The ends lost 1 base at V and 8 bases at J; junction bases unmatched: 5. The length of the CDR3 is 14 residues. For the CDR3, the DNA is TGTGCCAGCTCACCACGGGTCGGGACAGATGAGCAGTTCTTC. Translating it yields CASSPRVGTDEQFF. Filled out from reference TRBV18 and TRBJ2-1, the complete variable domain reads NAGVMQNPRHLVRRRGQEARLRCSPMKGHSHVYWYRQLPEEGLKFMVYLQKENIIDESGMPKERFSAEFPKEGPSILRIQQVVRGDSAAYFCASSPRVGTDEQFFGPGTRLTVL.